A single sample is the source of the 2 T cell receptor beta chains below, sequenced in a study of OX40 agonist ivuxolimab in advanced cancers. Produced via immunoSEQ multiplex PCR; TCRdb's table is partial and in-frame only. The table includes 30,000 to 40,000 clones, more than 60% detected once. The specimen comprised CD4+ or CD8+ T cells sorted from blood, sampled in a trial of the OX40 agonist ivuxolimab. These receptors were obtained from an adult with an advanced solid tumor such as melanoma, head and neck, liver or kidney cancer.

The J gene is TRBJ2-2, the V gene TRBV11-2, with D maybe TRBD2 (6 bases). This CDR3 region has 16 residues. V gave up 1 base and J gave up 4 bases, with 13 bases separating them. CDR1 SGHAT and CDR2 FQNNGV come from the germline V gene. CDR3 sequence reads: CASSLGRVKGTGELFF. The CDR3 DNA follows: TGTGCCAGCAGCTTAGGGAGGGTAAAGGGCACCGGGGAGCTGTTTTTT.

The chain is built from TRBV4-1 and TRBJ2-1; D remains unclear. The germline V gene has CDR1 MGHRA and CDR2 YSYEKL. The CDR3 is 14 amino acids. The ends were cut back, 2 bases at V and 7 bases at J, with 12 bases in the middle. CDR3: CASSQLPFGNEQFF. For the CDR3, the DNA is TGCGCCAGCAGCCAACTGCCCTTTGGAAATGAGCAGTTCTTC.